This T cell receptor beta chain was identified in a study of T-cell reconstitution after alpha-beta-depleted transplantation in children. Trimming removed 0 bases at V and 6 bases at J, with 7 bases between. Germline CDR1 is SGHRS and CDR2 is YFSETQ. The CDR3 is 13 amino acids. This clonotype was seen only a few times. Library preparation (for TCRbeta) was performed with unique molecular identifiers. In TCRdb, the PCR reads were re-called with MiXCR into one record per CDR3 protein. The data contain 420,000 or so distinct CDR3 sequences, roughly a tenth of them singletons. Here the sequenced sample was PBMCs from the stem cell graft donor, taken from the stem cell graft. The chain combines TRBV5-1 with TRBJ2-4; possible D gene TRBD1, 5 bases. This TCR came from a human donor who donated a stem cell graft to a child with acute myeloid leukemia. The CDR3 sequence: CASSLGQRNIQYF. DNA of the CDR3: TGCGCCAGCAGCTTGGGACAGAGAAACATTCAGTACTTC.